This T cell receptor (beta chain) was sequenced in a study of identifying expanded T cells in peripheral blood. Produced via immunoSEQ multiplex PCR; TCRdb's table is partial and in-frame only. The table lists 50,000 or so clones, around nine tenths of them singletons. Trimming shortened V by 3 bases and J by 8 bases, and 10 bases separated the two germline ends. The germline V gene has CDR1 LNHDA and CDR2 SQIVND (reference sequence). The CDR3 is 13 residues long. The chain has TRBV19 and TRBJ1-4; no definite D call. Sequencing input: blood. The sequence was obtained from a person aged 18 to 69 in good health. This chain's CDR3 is CASSIKGREKLFF. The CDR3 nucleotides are TGTGCCAGTAGTATTAAGGGCAGGGAAAAACTGTTTTTT.